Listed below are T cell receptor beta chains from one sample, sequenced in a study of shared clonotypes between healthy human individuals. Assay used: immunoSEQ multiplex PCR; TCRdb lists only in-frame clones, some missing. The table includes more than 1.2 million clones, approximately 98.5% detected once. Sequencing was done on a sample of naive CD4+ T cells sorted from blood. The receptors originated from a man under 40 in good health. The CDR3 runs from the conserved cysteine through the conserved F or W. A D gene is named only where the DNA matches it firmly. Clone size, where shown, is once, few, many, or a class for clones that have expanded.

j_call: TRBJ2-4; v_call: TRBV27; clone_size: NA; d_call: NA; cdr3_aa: CASSRAAKNIQYF; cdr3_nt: TGTGCCAGCAGTCGAGCGGCCAAAAACATTCAGTACTTC
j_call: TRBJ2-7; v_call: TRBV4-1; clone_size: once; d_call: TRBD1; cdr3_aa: CASSHDRGTGDWFEQYF; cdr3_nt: TGCGCCAGCAGCCACGATAGGGGGACAGGGGATTGGTTCGAGCAGTACTTC
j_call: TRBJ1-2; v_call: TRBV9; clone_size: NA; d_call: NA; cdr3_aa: CASSPRGGAYGYTF; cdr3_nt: TGTGCCAGCAGCCCTAGAGGGGGGGCCTATGGCTACACCTTC
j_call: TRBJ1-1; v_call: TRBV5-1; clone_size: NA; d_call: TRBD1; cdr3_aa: CASSSATGDTEAFF; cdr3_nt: TGCGCCAGCAGCTCCGCGACAGGGGACACTGAAGCTTTCTTT
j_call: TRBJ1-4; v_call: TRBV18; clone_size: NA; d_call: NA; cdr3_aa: CASSDRPFYGPTNEKLFF; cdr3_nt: TGTGCCAGCTCCGACAGGCCCTTTTACGGACCAACTAATGAAAAACTGTTTTTT
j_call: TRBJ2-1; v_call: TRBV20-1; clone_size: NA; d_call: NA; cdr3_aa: CSATGNNEQFF; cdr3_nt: TGCAGTGCTACAGGGAACAATGAGCAGTTCTTC
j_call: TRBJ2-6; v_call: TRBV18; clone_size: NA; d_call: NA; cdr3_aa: CASSPARVFGTGANVLTF; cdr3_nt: TGTGCCAGCTCACCAGCGAGGGTTTTTGGGACTGGGGCCAACGTCCTGACTTTC
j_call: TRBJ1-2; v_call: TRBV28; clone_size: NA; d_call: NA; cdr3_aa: CASSFVQNYGYTF; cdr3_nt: TGTGCCAGCAGTTTCGTCCAGAACTATGGCTACACCTTC
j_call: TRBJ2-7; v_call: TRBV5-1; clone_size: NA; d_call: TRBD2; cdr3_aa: CASSLEGRGTLTAYEQYF; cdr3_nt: TGCGCCAGCAGCTTGGAGGGGCGGGGGACTCTTACCGCCTACGAGCAGTACTTC
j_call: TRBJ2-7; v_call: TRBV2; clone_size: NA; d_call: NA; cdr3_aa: CASSKDSYEQYF; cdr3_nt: TGTGCCAGCAGTAAGGACAGCTACGAGCAGTACTTC
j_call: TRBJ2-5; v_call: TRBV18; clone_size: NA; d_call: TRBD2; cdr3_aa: CASSPNQREVRETQYF; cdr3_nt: TGTGCCAGCTCACCTAATCAGCGGGAGGTCAGGGAGACCCAGTACTTC
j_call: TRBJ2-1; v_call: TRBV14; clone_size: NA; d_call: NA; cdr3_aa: CASSQGIALPYNEQFF; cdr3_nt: TGTGCCAGCAGCCAAGGGATCGCATTACCTTACAATGAGCAGTTCTTC
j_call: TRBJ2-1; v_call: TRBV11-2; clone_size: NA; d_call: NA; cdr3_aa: CASSPGGWGRDNEQFF; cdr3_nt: TGTGCCAGCAGCCCCGGGGGTTGGGGACGGGATAATGAGCAGTTCTTC
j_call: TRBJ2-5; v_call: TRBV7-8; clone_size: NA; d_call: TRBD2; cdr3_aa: CASTVVGLAGGETQYF; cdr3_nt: TGTGCCAGCACCGTGGTGGGACTAGCGGGAGGAGAGACCCAGTACTTC
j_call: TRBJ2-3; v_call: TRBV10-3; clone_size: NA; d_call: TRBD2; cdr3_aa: CATKGLAEYTDTQYF; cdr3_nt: TGTGCCACCAAGGGACTAGCGGAATACACAGATACGCAGTATTTT
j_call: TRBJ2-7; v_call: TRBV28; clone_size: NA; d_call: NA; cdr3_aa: CASRIVPYEQYF; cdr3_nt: TGTGCCAGCAGGATCGTCCCGTACGAGCAGTACTTC